A single sample gave rise to the 20 T cell receptor beta chains below, sequenced in a study of metastatic and nonmetastatic thyroid tumors. TCRdb re-clonotyped the PCR reads via MiXCR. The table includes roughly 90,000 clones, about 15% detected once. All patients reached thyroid surgery having received no treatment beforehand. Sequenced material: blood. These receptor sequences come from a female donor with papillary thyroid cancer or a benign thyroid nodule (not recorded which). Some clones in this sample may be carry-over from other donors' samples.

With regard to this clone: At one end the junction does not follow the germline gene, possibly because of a read error. The chain joins TRBV6-1 to TRBJ1-2; 9 positions agree with TRBD1. The CDR3 spans 15 residues. Germline V gene sequence: CDR1 MNHNS, CDR2 SASEGT. CDR3 nucleotides: TGTGCCATCAGTGACCGGACGGGACAGGGTTGGGGCTACACCTTC. Its translation is CAISDRTGQGWGYTF.

This clone was counted at least ten times. This sample includes further DNA sequences coding for the same CDR3. The rearrangement joins TRBV3-1 to TRBJ1-4; 8 bases are shared with TRBD1. This CDR3 spans 15 amino acids. V was pared by 4 bases and J by 8 bases, with 9 bases of the junction left unmatched. Germline CDR1 is LGHDT and CDR2 is YNNKEL (reference sequence). The CDR3 nucleotides read TGTGCCAGCAGCCCCCAGGGGGCATTAGGGGAAAAACTGTTTTTT. It specifies CASSPQGALGEKLFF.

There are many counts of this clone. This same CDR3 is encoded by further DNA sequences in the sample. The rearrangement links TRBV29-1 to TRBJ2-1; TRBD2 aligns across 7 bases. This CDR3 spans 14 amino acids. Germline V CDR1 and CDR2: SQVTM, ANQGSEA. V shed 3 bases, J shed 4 bases, and the junction held 6 bases outside the gene matches. The CDR3 sequence is CSVDAAGIYNEQFF. Here the CDR3 DNA reads TGCAGCGTTGACGCAGCGGGGATTTACAATGAGCAGTTCTTC.

At least ten counts were recorded for this clone. The genes are TRBV6-1 and TRBJ2-7; TRBD1 aligns across 8 bases. Per germline, CDR1 MNHNS and CDR2 SASEGT. Germline trimming cut 7 bases from V and 6 bases from J; bases unmatched to any gene: 11. This CDR3 has 14 residues. CDR3 DNA sequence: TGTGCCAGCACTTCAGGGGGCTGGGGGACCGAGCAGTACTTC. Encoded protein: CASTSGGWGTEQYF.

This clone was detected many times. The chain couples TRBV27 to TRBJ2-1; no definite D call. This CDR3 contains 13 residues. Trimming pared 3 bases from V and 5 bases from J, leaving 8 bases between. Germline values: CDR1 MNHEY, CDR2 SMNVEV (reference sequence). This CDR3 reads CASSFFKDNEQFF. CDR3 bases: TGTGCCAGCAGTTTTTTCAAGGACAATGAGCAGTTCTTC.

The table lists this clone with many counts. J is TRBJ1-3 and V is TRBV19; 8 nucleotides align to TRBD1. After removal of 7 bases from V and 3 bases from J, the junction contained 8 bases not matched to a gene. Germline CDR1 is LNHDA and CDR2 is SQIVND (reference sequence). CDR3 length: 15 residues. The CDR3 spells CASKVQGAGGNTIYF. Here the CDR3 DNA reads TGTGCCAGTAAAGTTCAGGGGGCCGGTGGAAACACCATATATTTT.

This clone was detected many times. The V call is TRBV12-3 or TRBV12-4, the J call TRBJ1-2; D not certain. V was trimmed by 3 bases and J by 9 bases, leaving 14 bases between them. The CDR3 sequence is 13 residues long. The CDR3 loop reads CASSFDNRGSYTF. The CDR3, as DNA: TGTGCCAGCAGTTTTGATAACCGGGGAAGCTACACCTTC.

This clone was counted at least ten times. This chain uses TRBV7-6 with TRBJ2-6; no firm D call. V lost 0 bases and J lost 2, with 2 bases in between. CDR3 size: 14 residues. CDR1 is SGHVS and CDR2 is FNYEAQ in the germline V gene. The CDR3 sequence is CASSLATGANVLTF. CDR3 DNA: TGTGCCAGCAGCTTAGCGACTGGGGCCAACGTCCTGACTTTC.

This clone was seen ten or more times. CDR3 DNA: TGTGCCAGCAGCCCAGCCACTAGCGGTGGCTACAATGAGCAGTTCTTC. This translates into CASSPATSGGYNEQFF. The chain is built from TRBV4-2 and TRBJ2-1, with 8 nucleotides matching TRBD2. Germline assignment: CDR1 LGHNA and CDR2 YNFKEQ. With V trimmed by 4 bases and J by 3 bases, 8 bases remained unmatched. The CDR3 has 16 residues.

The sample holds many counts of this clone. The gene calls are TRBV7-8 and TRBJ2-7; 10 positions match TRBD2. Germline assignment: CDR1 SGHVS and CDR2 FQNEAQ. V was pared by 2 bases and J by 7 bases, with 5 bases of the junction left unmatched. The CDR3 totals 14 residues. This chain's CDR3 is CASSLSGGVGEQYF. CDR3 nucleotide sequence: TGTGCCAGCAGCTTAAGCGGGGGGGTGGGAGAGCAGTACTTC.

In this sample, this clone turned up many times. The J gene is TRBJ1-2, the V gene TRBV7-8; possibly TRBD1 for D (5 bases). The V gene's germline CDR1 is SGHVS and CDR2 FQNEAQ. The ends were cut back, 3 bases at V and 6 bases at J, with 8 bases in the middle. The CDR3 length is 12 residues. DNA of the CDR3: TGTGCCAGCAGCTTGGGAGGGGATGGCTACACCTTC. Protein: CASSLGGDGYTF.

This chain links TRBV6-1 with TRBJ1-5; D is possibly TRBD1 (5 bases). The CDR3 sequence is 17 residues long. V dropped 4 bases and J dropped 0 bases, with 16 bases sitting between them. CDR1 is MNHNS, CDR2 SASEGT, per germline. CDR3 sequence reads: CASSACTGGYSNQPQHF. The CDR3 DNA reads as TGTGCCAGCAGTGCCTGTACAGGTGGCTATAGCAATCAGCCCCAGCATTTT.

This chain links TRBV14 with TRBJ2-5; D is possibly TRBD1 or TRBD2 (5 bases each). CDR3 size: 15 residues. Per the germline V gene, CDR1 is SGHDN and CDR2 is FVKESK. V dropped 0 bases and J dropped 5 bases, with 13 bases sitting between them. CDR3 bases: TGTGCCAGCAGCCAAGATGGGGGTGGGTTTGAGACCCAGTACTTC. Translation gives CASSQDGGGFETQYF.

In regard to this clone: One junction end disagrees with the germline gene, perhaps due to a read error. The chain links TRBV7-2 to TRBJ1-6, with TRBD1 matching 7 bases. In germline, CDR1 is SGHTA, CDR2 FQGNSA. CDR3 length: 14 amino acids. The DNA for the CDR3 is TGTGCCATCAGCTTAGGGGACAGCGCATCACCCCTCCACTTT. This gives the protein CAISLGDSASPLHF.

The V and J genes are TRBV9 and TRBJ1-3; no clear D gene. The CDR3 sequence is 17 residues long. Trimming removed 0 bases from V and 0 bases from J, with 13 bases in between. Germline lookup yields CDR1 SGDLS and CDR2 YYNGEE. CDR3 sequence reads: CASSVGPPRSSGNTIYF. In DNA, the CDR3 is TGTGCCAGCAGCGTAGGCCCTCCCCGCAGCTCTGGAAACACCATATATTTT.

This clone was observed at least ten times. The chain couples TRBV12-5 to TRBJ2-7; D unresolved. V was pared by 6 bases and J by 6 bases, with 15 bases between. The CDR3 loop spans 13 amino acids. Germline values: CDR1 LGHNT, CDR2 FRNRAP. This CDR3 reads CASGRSAPREQYF. DNA of the CDR3: TGTGCTAGTGGCCGAAGTGCCCCACGCGAGCAGTACTTC.

This clone was observed at least ten times. The chain has TRBV3-1 and TRBJ1-3; TRBD1 aligns across 7 bases. Per germline, CDR1 LGHDT and CDR2 YNNKEL (reference sequence). This CDR3 has 18 amino acids. After removal of 5 bases from V and 1 base from J, the junction contained 14 bases not matched to a gene. CDR3 residues: CASSNRGRGGLSGNTIYF. The CDR3 DNA sequence: TGTGCCAGCAGCAACCGGGGCAGGGGGGGGCTATCTGGAAACACCATATATTTT. Full variable domain (rest looked up from reference TRBV3-1 and TRBJ1-3): DTAVSQTPKYLVTQMGNDKSIKCEQNLGHDTMYWYKQDSKKFLKIMFSYNNKELIINETVPNRFSPKSPDKAHLNLHINSLELGDSAVYFCASSNRGRGGLSGNTIYFGEGSWLTVV.

With respect to this clone: A much larger clonotype is one base distant, so this may be a read error. The genes are TRBV2 and TRBJ2-5; 7 bases align to TRBD1. The CDR3 has 13 amino acids. Looked up from germline, CDR1 is SNHLY and CDR2 is FYNNEI. CDR3 protein: CARRDRDQETRYF. CDR3 DNA: TGTGCCAGACGTGACAGGGACCAAGAGACCCGGTACTTC.

This clone was recorded at least ten times. The junction departs from germline at one end; a sequencing error may be responsible. This sequence joins TRBV20-1 and TRBJ1-1; no clear D. The germline V gene encodes CDR1 DFQATT and CDR2 SNEGSKA (reference sequence). This CDR3 is 10 amino acids long. In DNA, the CDR3 is TGCAGTGCTAGAGTAGTCGTCCCGATATTT. It translates to CSARVVVPIF.

The genes are TRBV5-4 and TRBJ1-2; D is uncertain. The CDR3 length is 12 residues. Trimming shortened V by 5 bases and J by 4 bases, and 9 bases separated the two germline ends. Looked up from germline, CDR1 is SGHNT and CDR2 is YYREEE (reference sequence). CDR3 protein: CASRGASYGYTF. CDR3 coding DNA: TGTGCCAGCAGAGGTGCGTCCTATGGCTACACCTTC.